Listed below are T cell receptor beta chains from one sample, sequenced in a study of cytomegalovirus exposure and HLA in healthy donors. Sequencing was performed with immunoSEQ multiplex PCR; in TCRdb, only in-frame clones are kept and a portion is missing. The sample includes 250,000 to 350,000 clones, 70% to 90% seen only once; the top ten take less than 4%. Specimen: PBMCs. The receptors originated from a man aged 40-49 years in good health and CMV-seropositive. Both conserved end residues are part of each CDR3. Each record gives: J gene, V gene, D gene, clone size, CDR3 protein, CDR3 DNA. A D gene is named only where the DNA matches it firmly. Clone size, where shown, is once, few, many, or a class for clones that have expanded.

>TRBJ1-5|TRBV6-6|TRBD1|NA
CASSYGQGRQPQHF
TGTGCCAGCAGTTACGGACAGGGCAGGCAGCCCCAGCATTTT
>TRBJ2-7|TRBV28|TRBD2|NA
CASSLRGVGSYEQYF
TGTGCCAGCAGTTTGCGGGGGGTTGGCTCCTACGAGCAGTACTTC
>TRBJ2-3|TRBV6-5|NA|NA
CASTLGASTDTQYF
TGTGCCAGCACACTGGGGGCGAGCACAGATACGCAGTATTTT
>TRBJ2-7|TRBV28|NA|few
CASNYQDWRYEQYF
TGTGCCAGCAACTATCAGGACTGGAGATACGAGCAGTACTTC
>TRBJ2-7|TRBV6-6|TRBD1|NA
CASTPDRVPSYEQYF
TGTGCCAGCACTCCAGACAGGGTACCCTCCTACGAGCAGTACTTC
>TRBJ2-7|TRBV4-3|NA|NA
CASSPTWADSYEQYF
TGCGCCAGCAGCCCTACCTGGGCAGACTCCTACGAGCAGTACTTC
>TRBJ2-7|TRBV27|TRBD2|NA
CASSPYLSGNPYEQYF
TGTGCCAGCAGTCCCTACCTTAGCGGGAACCCCTACGAGCAGTACTTC
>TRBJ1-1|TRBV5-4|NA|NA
CASSLIYTVNTEAFF
TGTGCCAGCAGCCTGATTTATACAGTGAACACTGAAGCTTTCTTT
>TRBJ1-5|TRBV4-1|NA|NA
CASSQAGYSNQPQHF
TGCGCCAGCAGCCAAGCGGGTTATAGCAATCAGCCCCAGCATTTT
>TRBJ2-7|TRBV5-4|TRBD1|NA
CASSRTGPYEQYF
TGTGCCAGCAGCCGGACAGGGCCCTACGAGCAGTACTTC
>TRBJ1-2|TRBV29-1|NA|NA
CSVARVNGYTF
TGCAGCGTTGCACGGGTAAATGGCTACACCTTC
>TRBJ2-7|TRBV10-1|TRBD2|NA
CASTLAGGYEQYF
TGCGCCAGCACCTTAGCGGGAGGTTACGAGCAGTACTTC
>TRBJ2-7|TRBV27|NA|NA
CASSSSLSYEQYF
TGTGCCAGCAGTTCCTCCCTCTCCTACGAGCAGTACTTC
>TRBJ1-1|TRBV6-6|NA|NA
CASSYSRGTEAFF
TGTGCCAGCAGTTACTCAAGGGGCACTGAAGCTTTCTTT
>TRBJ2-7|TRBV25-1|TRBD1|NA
CASSERTGGYEQYF
TGTGCCAGCAGTGAAAGGACAGGGGGCTACGAGCAGTACTTC
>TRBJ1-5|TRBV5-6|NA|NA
CASTDHLQGSNQPQHF
TGTGCCAGCACCGACCACCTGCAGGGAAGCAATCAGCCCCAGCATTTT
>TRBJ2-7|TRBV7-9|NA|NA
CASSPSLTGTDEQYF
TGTGCCAGCAGCCCCTCCCTAACAGGGACGGACGAGCAGTACTTC
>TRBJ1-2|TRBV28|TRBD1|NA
CASTGRGLVRNYGYTF
TGTGCCAGCACAGGCAGGGGGCTCGTTCGGAACTATGGCTACACCTTC
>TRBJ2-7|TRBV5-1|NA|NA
CASSFGLASNEQYF
TGCGCCAGCAGCTTCGGGCTAGCGAGCAACGAGCAGTACTTC
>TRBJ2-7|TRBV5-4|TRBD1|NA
CASSLAPRQGIGEQYF
TGTGCCAGCAGCTTGGCCCCTAGACAGGGTATCGGCGAGCAGTACTTC
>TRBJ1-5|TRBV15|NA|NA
CATSRDGQINQPQHF
TGTGCCACCAGCAGAGATGGACAGATCAATCAGCCCCAGCATTTT
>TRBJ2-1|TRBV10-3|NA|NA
CAISEALNEQFF
TGTGCCATCAGTGAGGCACTGAATGAGCAGTTCTTC
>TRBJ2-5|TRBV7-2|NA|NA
CASSPARGRETQYF
TGTGCCAGCAGCCCCGCCAGGGGCAGGGAGACCCAGTACTTC
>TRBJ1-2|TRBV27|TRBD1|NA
CASSQLQGNYGYTF
TGTGCCAGCAGTCAACTACAGGGGAACTATGGCTACACCTTC
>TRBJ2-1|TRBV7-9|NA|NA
CASSLGGPPYNEQFF
TGTGCCAGCAGCTTAGGAGGGCCCCCCTACAATGAGCAGTTCTTC
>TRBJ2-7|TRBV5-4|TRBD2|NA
CASRLAGGPYEQYF
TGTGCCAGCAGATTAGCGGGAGGCCCCTACGAGCAGTACTTC
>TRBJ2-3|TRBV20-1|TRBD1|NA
CSATTGNTQYF
TGCAGTGCTACGACAGGGAATACGCAGTATTTT
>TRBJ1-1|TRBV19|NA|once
CASSIGAVRNTEAFF
TGTGCCAGTAGTATTGGGGCAGTGAGGAACACTGAAGCTTTCTTT
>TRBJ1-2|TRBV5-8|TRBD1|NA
CASSLEGTGQGYGYTF
TGTGCCAGCAGCTTGGAAGGGACAGGCCAGGGGTATGGCTACACCTTC